This TCR beta chain was sequenced in a study of T-cell reconstitution after alpha-beta-depleted transplantation in children. At least ten counts were recorded for this clonotype. A library of TCRbeta sequences, prepared with unique molecular identifiers, was generated. TCRdb recomputed calls from the PCR reads with MiXCR, one row per CDR3 protein. Among some 240,000 distinct CDR3 sequences listed, 9.7% were seen once. The CDR3 totals 15 residues. The V gene lost 4 bases and the J gene lost 4 bases, with 15 bases spanning the gap. Per germline, CDR1 SGHTA and CDR2 FQGNSA. The clonotype was recovered from a human donor who donated a stem cell graft to a child with SCID. The rearrangement joins TRBV7-2 to TRBJ2-3, with D unresolved. The material was PBMCs from the stem cell graft donor, obtained from the stem cell graft. The CDR3 region has the DNA TGTGCCAGCAGCTCACGGGCCTGGGTCCCAGATACGCAGTATTTT. Amino acids: CASSSRAWVPDTQYF.